This T cell receptor (beta chain) appears in the sequencing data of a study of regulatory T cells in long-lasting Graves disease. Overall study: Persistent cases were those of Graves' disease that involved over 5 years of antithyroid drugs with positive TSH receptor antibodies.

Regarding the study as a whole: Lower TCR diversity was seen in persistent Graves' patients than in newly diagnosed ones.

Time point of the sample: persistent/refractory GD, antithyroid drugs over 5 years with positive TRAb. The TCR library was prepared using RNA isolated from PBMCs. Diagnoses of Graves' disease were made by American Thyroid Association guidelines. The authors built TCR beta libraries using iRepertoire HTBI primers and Arm-PCR of CDR3 regions. Per the authors' pipeline: In the combined samples, 62 TRBV and some 15 TRBJ segments were identified. TCRdb processed the multiplex PCR reads anew with MiXCR; each CDR3 protein has one entry. Clone size and V and J calls follow TCRdb, not the original study. The data contain 430,000 or so distinct CDR3 sequences, under 25% of them seen just once; the ten biggest clones take up roughly an eighth. Trimming took 6 bases from V and 2 from J; bases not matched to a gene: 3. The CDR3 runs 14 residues. Germline V CDR1 and CDR2: MDHEN, SYDVKM. Regarding this clonotype: The antigen is unknown.

The sequences come from peripheral blood mononuclear cells (PBMCs), collected when the disease was refractory, from a patient treated with antithyroid drugs. The chain recombines TRBV28 with TRBJ2-3; 9 bases are a match to TRBD2. The receptor was isolated from a female donor with Graves disease. The CDR3 is CASSGLAITDTQYF. Here the CDR3 DNA reads TGTGCCAGCAGCGGACTAGCGATCACAGATACGCAGTATTTT. The variable domain in full, with the rest retrieved from reference TRBV28 and TRBJ2-3, is DVKVTQSSRYLVKRTGEKVFLECVQDMDHENMFWYRQDPGLGLRLIYFSYDVKMKEKGDIPEGYSVSREKKERFSLILESASTNQTSMYLCASSGLAITDTQYFGPGTRLTVL.